This T cell receptor beta chain appears in the sequencing data of a study of T cells in Graves' hyperthyroidism and ophthalmopathy (dated by TCRdb to between 2019 and 2020). Some background on the complete study: Peripheral blood samples were taken at initial diagnosis, before any treatment was given. In more than five Graves' hyperthyroidism patients, the study also compared T-cell repertoires from thyroid tissue with T-cell repertoires from blood. A discovery cohort of roughly 96 patients, roughly 45 with Graves' ophthalmopathy and more than 55 with stable Graves' hyperthyroidism, was used to find distinguishing TCR V-J signatures. Once sampling was done, hyperthyroidism patients were given methimazole at a starting dose of 30 mg daily, whereas ophthalmopathy patients were given high-dose intravenous methylprednisolone. The 75 to 100 discovery patients were randomly split 7:3 into training and test sets. Prospective prediction of ophthalmopathy was tested in an independent validation cohort consisting of about 20 hyperthyroidism patients and approximately 16 patients who later progressed to ophthalmopathy. TCR Vbeta CDR3 sequencing of roughly 140 peripheral blood samples (more than 40 ophthalmopathy, over 70 hyperthyroidism and around 17 progressor patients) is reported in the paper.

Results and caveats for the whole study, not just this receptor: No statistical method was used to fix the sample size in advance, and group allocation was not hidden from the investigators. Most expanded thyroid clonotypes (frequency above 0.001) were also detected in blood, suggesting blood repertoires may reflect thyroid immune responses. A model built on a 13 V-J signature distinguished ophthalmopathy from stable hyperthyroidism, reaching about 88% sensitivity and around 81% specificity in cross-validation and 80%/75% in testing. In validation, the model predicted progression to ophthalmopathy a median of roughly 6.1 months before onset, with roughly 68% sensitivity and 72.22% specificity.

This clonotype was observed a single time. The antigen it recognizes is unknown. The record has no base qualities; no much larger clone is one base away. A single read constitutes weak evidence. The TCR beta CDR3 regions were amplified from the RNA transcripts. A first-round RT-PCR of the TCR CDR3 used the HTBI primer set with the Qiagen OneStep RT-PCR kit. A second multiplex PCR round built the libraries, followed by size selection and purification. Libraries were sequenced paired-end with 100 bp reads on an Illumina HiSeq2000. Per the source publication's procedure: SOAPnuke was used to process the raw data, throwing out any read that contained adapters or uncalled bases, had a mean Phred below 15, or lacked an exact constant-primer or identifier match. High-quality paired reads were merged with COPE v1.2.5, and unique nucleotide sequences were defined as clonotypes. MiTCR v1.1 was used to align the clonotypes against IMGT TRBV, TRBD and TRBJ reference segments. Analysis was restricted to V-J combinations with a frequency above 0.0001, which covered just over 98% of repertoires. A TCS score was defined as the ratio of F50 (clonal expansion) to E x V (chaos), with BLOSUM62-based TCRdist applied between CDR3 peptides within each V-J. Welch's t-statistics and random forest reduced approximately 520 V-J features to 13, which were used in a naive Bayes classifier (R e1071). In TCRdb, the public reads were trimmed at Q25 with fastp and aligned with MiXCR, with productive beta chains retained. Each entry is one CDR3 protein sequence, shown with its most common DNA and genes. TCRdb's processing, not the study's, gives the V and J calls here. In all, the sample holds a few hundred thousand distinct CDR3 sequences, and under 20% of those were seen once. 35% to 50% of the sample belongs to the ten largest clones.

The germline V gene (reference sequence) supplies CDR1 MNHNY and CDR2 SVGAGI. The CDR3 contains 16 residues, cysteine and phenylalanine counted. The entry retains the CDR3 DNA only, 48 bases that are in frame from base 1. From V the trimming removes 0 bases and from J it removes 1 base, while the gene matches leave 4 bases of the junction unaccounted for. Ophthalmopathy patients had moderately to severely active disease, with a Clinical Activity Score of 3 or more, a NOSPECS grade of 4 or more, and a disease duration of less than 3 months. Any patient with an uncontrolled infection, another autoimmune disease, pregnancy or lactation was excluded. Diagnoses were based on clinical symptoms, serum thyroxine and TRAb, thyroid ultrasound and orbital computed tomography. PBMCs were separated from under 12 ml of fresh peripheral blood using Ficoll-Paque density gradient centrifugation. Trizol reagent was used to extract total RNA, and RNA quality was then checked on an Agilent 2100 Bioanalyzer.

The receptor's source is a man in his late teens or twenties with Graves' ophthalmopathy. The specimen was blood. The chain links TRBV6-6 with TRBJ2-7, and TRBD1 aligns with 9 junction nucleotides. CDR3 loop: CASSYSPGTGSYEQYF. The nucleotide sequence reads as follows: TGTGCCAGCAGTTACTCGCCCGGGACAGGGTCCTACGAGCAGTACTTC.